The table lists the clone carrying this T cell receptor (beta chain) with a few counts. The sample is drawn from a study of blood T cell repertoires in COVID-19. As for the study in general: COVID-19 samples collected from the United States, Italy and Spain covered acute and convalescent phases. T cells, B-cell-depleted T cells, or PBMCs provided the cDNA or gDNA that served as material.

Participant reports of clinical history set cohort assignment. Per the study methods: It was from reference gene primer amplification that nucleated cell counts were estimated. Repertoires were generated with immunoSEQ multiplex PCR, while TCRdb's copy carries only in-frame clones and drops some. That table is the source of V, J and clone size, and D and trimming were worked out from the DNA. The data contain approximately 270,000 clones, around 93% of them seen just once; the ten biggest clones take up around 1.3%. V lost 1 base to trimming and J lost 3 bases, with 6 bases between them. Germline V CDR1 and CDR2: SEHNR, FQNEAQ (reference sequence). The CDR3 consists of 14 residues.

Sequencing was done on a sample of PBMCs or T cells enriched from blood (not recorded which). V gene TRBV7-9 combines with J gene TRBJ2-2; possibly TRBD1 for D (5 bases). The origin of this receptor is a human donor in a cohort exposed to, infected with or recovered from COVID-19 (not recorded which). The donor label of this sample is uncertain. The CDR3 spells CASSLETDTGELFF. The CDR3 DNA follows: TGTGCCAGCAGCTTAGAGACAGACACCGGGGAGCTGTTTTTT.